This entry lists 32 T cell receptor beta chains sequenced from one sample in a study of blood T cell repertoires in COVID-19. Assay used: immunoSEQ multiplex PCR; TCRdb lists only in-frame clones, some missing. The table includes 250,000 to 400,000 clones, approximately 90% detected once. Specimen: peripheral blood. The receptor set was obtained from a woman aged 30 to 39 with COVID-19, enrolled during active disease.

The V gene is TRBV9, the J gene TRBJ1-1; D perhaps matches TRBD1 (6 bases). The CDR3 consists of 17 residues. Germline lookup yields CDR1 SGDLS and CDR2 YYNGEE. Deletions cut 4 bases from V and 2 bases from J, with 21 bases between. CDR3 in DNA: TGTGCCAGCAGCCCCCGGGACAACGAAACGCCAAACACTGAAGCTTTCTTT. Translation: CASSPRDNETPNTEAFF.

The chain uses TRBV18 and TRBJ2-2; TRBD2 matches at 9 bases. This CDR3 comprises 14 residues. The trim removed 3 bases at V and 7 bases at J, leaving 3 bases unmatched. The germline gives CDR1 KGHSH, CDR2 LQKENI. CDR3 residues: CASSPLAGHGELFF. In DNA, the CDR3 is TGTGCCAGCTCACCCCTAGCGGGACACGGGGAGCTGTTTTTT.

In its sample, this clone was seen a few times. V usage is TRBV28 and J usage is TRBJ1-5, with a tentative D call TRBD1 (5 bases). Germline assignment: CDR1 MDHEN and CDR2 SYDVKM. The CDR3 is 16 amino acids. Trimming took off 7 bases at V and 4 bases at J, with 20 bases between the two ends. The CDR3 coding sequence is TGTGCCAGCACTTCTCCTCTCGTGGGGGGTAATCAGCCCCAGCATTTT. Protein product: CASTSPLVGGNQPQHF. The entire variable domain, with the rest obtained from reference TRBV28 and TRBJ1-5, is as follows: DVKVTQSSRYLVKRTGEKVFLECVQDMDHENMFWYRQDPGLGLRLIYFSYDVKMKEKGDIPEGYSVSREKKERFSLILESASTNQTSMYLCASTSPLVGGNQPQHFGDGTRLSIL.

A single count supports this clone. The CDR3 nucleotides are TGCGCCAGCAGTAAAACTAGCGGGGGGGCCTGGGAGCTGTTTTTT. This translates into CASSKTSGGAWELFF. This chain uses TRBV10-2 with TRBJ2-2, with 13 bases fitting TRBD2. J lost 9 bases, V lost 5 bases, and 6 bases had no gene match. The CDR3 loop spans 15 amino acids. Germline CDR1 and CDR2: WSHSY and SAAADI.

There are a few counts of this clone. The chain's CDR3 is CATSTRDSRREQYF. DNA for the CDR3: TGTGCCACCAGCACTCGGGACTCCCGAAGAGAGCAGTACTTC. The chain combines TRBV15 with TRBJ2-7; tentative D call: TRBD2 (6 bases). The V and J ends lost 4 bases and 7 bases respectively, with 17 bases between them. The CDR3 runs to 14 residues. Germline CDR1 reads LNHNV; CDR2 reads YYDKDF (reference sequence).

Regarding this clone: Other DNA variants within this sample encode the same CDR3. In nucleotides, the CDR3 is TGCAGCGTTGAAGATCCTAAGAACACTGAAGCTTTCTTT. Protein sequence: CSVEDPKNTEAFF. The rearrangement joins TRBV29-1 to TRBJ1-1; no definite D call. CDR1 SQVTM and CDR2 ANQGSEA come from the germline V gene. The CDR3 is 13 amino acids. Trimming cost V 0 bases and J 1 base, with 6 bases left between them.

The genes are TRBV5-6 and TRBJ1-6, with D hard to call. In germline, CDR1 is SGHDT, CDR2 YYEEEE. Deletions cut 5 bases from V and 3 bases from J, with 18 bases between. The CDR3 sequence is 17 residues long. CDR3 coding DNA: TGTGCCAGCAGAATGGAGGCAGACACCGACTATAATTCACCCCTCCACTTT. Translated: CASRMEADTDYNSPLHF.

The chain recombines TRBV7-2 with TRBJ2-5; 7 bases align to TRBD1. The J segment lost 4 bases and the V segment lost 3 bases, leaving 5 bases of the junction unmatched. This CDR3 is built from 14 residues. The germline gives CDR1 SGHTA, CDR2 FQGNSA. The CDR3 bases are TGTGCCAGCAGCTTTAACAGGGGTGGAGAGACCCAGTACTTC. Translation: CASSFNRGGETQYF. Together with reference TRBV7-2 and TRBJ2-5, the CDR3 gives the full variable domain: GAGVSQSPSNKVTEKGKDVELRCDPISGHTALYWYRQSLGQGLEFLIYFQGNSAPDKSGLPSDRFSAERTGGSVSTLTIQRTQQEDSAVYLCASSFNRGGETQYFGPGTRLLVL.

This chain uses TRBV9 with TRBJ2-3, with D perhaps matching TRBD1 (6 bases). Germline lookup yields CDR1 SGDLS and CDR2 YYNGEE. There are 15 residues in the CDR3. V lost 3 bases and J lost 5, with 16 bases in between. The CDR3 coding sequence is TGTGCCAGCAGCGCCGGGACAACCAACAAAGATACGCAGTATTTT. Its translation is CASSAGTTNKDTQYF.

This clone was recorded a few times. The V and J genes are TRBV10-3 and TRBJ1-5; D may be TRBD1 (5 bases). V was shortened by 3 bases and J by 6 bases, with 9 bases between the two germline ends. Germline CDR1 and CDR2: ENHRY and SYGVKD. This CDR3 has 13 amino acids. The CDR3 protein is CAISESGSQPQHF. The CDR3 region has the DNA TGTGCCATCAGTGAATCAGGGTCTCAGCCCCAGCATTTT.

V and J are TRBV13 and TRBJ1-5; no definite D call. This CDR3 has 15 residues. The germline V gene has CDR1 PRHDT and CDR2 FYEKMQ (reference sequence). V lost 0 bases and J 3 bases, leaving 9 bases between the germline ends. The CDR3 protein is CASSLGRGVNQPQHF. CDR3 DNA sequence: TGTGCCAGCAGCTTAGGGCGCGGGGTCAATCAGCCCCAGCATTTT.

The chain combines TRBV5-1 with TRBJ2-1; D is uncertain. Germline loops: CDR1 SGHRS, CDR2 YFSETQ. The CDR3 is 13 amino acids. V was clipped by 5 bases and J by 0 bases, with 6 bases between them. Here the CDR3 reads CASRGVSYNEQFF. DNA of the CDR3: TGCGCCAGCAGAGGAGTCTCCTACAATGAGCAGTTCTTC.

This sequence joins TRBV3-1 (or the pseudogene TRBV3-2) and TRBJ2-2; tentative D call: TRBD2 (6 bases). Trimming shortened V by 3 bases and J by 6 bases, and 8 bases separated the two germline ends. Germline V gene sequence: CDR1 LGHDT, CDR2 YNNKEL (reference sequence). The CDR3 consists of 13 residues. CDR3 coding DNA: TGTGCCAGCAGCCACGGGGGACCCGGGGAGCTGTTTTTT. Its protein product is CASSHGGPGELFF.

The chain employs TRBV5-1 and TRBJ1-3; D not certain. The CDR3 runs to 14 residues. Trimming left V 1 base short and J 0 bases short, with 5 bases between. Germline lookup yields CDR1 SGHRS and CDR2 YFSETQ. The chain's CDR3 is CASSLSLSGNTIYF. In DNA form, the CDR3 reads TGCGCCAGCAGCTTGTCTCTCTCTGGAAACACCATATATTTT. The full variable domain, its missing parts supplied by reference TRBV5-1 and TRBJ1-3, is KAGVTQTPRYLIKTRGQQVTLSCSPISGHRSVSWYQQTPGQGLQFLFEYFSETQRNKGNFPGRFSGRQFSNSRSEMNVSTLELGDSALYLCASSLSLSGNTIYFGEGSWLTVV.

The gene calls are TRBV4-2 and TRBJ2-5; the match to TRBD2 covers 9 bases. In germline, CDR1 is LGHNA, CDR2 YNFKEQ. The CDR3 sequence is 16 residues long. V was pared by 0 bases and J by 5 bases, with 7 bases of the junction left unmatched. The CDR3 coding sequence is TGTGCCAGCAGCCAAGATGGCGCGGGGGGGCTGGAGACCCAGTACTTC. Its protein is CASSQDGAGGLETQYF.

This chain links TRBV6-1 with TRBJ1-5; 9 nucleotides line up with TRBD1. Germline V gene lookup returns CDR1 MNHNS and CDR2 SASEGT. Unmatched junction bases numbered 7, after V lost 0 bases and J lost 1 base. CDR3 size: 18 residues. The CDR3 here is CASSEAPGTGLSNQPQHF. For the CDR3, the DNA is TGTGCCAGCAGTGAAGCGCCCGGGACAGGGCTGAGCAATCAGCCCCAGCATTTT.

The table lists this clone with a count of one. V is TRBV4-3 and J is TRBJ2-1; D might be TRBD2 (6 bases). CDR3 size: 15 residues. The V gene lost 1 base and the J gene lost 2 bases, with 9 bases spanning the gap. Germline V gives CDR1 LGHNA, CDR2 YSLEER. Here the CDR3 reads CASSQVGGPYNEQFF. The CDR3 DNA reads TGCGCCAGCAGCCAAGTGGGGGGACCCTACAATGAGCAGTTCTTC.

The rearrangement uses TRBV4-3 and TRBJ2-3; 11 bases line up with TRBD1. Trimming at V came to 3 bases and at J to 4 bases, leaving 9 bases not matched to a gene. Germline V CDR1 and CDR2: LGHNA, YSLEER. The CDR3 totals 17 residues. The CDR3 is CASSHKAPGQGADTQYF. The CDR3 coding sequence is TGCGCCAGCAGCCACAAGGCACCGGGACAGGGGGCAGATACGCAGTATTTT.

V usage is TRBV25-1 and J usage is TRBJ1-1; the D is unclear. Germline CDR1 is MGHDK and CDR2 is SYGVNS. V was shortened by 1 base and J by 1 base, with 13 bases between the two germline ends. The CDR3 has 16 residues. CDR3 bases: TGTGCCAGCAGTGAATTTCGACCCACGGGGAACACTGAAGCTTTCTTT. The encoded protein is CASSEFRPTGNTEAFF.

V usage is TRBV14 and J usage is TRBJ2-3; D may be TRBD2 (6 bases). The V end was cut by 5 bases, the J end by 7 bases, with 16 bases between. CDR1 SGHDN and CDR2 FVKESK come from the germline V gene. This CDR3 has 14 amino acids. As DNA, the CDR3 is TGTGCCAGCAGCATTTACCGGGAGTTGAATACGCAGTATTTT. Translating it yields CASSIYRELNTQYF.

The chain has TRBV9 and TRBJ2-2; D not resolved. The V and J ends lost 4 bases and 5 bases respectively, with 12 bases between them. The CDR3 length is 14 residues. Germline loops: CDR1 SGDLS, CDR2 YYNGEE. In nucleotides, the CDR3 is TGTGCCAGCAGCTACCTGCCGGGTACCGGGGAGCTGTTTTTT. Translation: CASSYLPGTGELFF. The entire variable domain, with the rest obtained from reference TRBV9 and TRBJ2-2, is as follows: DSGVTQTPKHLITATGQRVTLRCSPRSGDLSVYWYQQSLDQGLQFLIQYYNGEERAKGNILERFSAQQFPDLHSELNLSSLELGDSALYFCASSYLPGTGELFFGEGSRLTVL.

The CDR3 loop reads CASSGGTGTYNEQFF. CDR3 sequence (DNA): TGCGCCAGCAGCGGCGGGACAGGTACCTACAATGAGCAGTTCTTC. The gene calls are TRBV5-1 and TRBJ2-1, with 8 positions matching TRBD1. The V gene's germline CDR1 is SGHRS and CDR2 YFSETQ. The CDR3 contains 15 residues. The J segment lost 2 bases and the V segment lost 4 bases, leaving 5 bases of the junction unmatched.

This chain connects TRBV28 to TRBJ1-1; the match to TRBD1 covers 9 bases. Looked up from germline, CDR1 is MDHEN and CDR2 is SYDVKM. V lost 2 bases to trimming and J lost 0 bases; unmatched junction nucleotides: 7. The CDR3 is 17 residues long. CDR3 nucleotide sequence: TGTGCCAGCAGTTTAGGGAACAGGGGGCTCTTGAACACTGAAGCTTTCTTT. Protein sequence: CASSLGNRGLLNTEAFF.

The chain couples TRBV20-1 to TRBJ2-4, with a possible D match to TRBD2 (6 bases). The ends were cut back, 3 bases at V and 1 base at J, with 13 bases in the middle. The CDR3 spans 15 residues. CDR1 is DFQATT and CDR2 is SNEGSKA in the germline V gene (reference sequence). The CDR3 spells CSASRSAGAKNIQYF. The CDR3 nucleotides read TGCAGTGCTAGTCGTTCGGCGGGGGCCAAAAACATTCAGTACTTC.

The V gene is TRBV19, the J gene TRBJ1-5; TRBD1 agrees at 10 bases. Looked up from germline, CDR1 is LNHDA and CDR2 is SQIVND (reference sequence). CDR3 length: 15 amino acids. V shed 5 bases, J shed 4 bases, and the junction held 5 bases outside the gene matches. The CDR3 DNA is TGTGCCAGTAGTCGGGACAGGGGATGGAATCAGCCCCAGCATTTT. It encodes CASSRDRGWNQPQHF. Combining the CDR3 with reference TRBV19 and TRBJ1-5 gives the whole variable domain DGGITQSPKYLFRKEGQNVTLSCEQNLNHDAMYWYRQDPGQGLRLIYYSQIVNDFQKGDIAEGYSVSREKKESFPLTVTSAQKNPTAFYLCASSRDRGWNQPQHFGDGTRLSIL.

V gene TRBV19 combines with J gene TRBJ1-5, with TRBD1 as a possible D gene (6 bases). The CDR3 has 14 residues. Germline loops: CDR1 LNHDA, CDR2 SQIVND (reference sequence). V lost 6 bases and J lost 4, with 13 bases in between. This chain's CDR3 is CASRSGGANQPQHF. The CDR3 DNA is TGTGCCAGTAGAAGCGGGGGGGCTAATCAGCCCCAGCATTTT.

The CDR3 spells CASSGGPRDRKSGSSYEQYF. CDR3 coding DNA: TGTGCCAGCAGCGGAGGACCGCGGGACAGGAAATCTGGGAGCTCCTACGAGCAGTACTTC. V usage is TRBV9 and J usage is TRBJ2-7, with 8 bases identical to TRBD1. CDR1 SGDLS and CDR2 YYNGEE come from the germline V gene. CDR3 length equals 20 residues. With V trimmed by 3 bases and J by 0 bases, 20 bases remained unmatched.

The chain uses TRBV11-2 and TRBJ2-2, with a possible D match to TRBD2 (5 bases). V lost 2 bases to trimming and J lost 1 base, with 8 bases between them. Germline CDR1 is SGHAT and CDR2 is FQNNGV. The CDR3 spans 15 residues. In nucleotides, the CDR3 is TGTGCCAGCAGCTTAAGAGCGGAGAACACCGGGGAGCTGTTTTTT. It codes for CASSLRAENTGELFF.

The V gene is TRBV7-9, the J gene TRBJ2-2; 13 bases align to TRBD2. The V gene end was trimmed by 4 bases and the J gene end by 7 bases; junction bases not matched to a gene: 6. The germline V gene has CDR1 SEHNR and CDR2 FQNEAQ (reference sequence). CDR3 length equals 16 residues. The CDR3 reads CASSSTSGGAHGELFF. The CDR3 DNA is TGTGCCAGCAGCTCCACTAGCGGGGGGGCCCACGGGGAGCTGTTTTTT.

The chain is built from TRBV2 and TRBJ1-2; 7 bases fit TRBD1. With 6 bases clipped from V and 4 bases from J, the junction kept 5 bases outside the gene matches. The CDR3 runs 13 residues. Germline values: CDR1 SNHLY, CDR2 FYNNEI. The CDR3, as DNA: TGTGCCAGCAGATACAGGGGTGGCTATGGCTACACCTTC. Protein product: CASRYRGGYGYTF.

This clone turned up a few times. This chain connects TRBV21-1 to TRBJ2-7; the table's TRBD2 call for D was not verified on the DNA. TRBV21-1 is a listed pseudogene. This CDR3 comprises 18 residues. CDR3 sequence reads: CASSRFLETSGRAYEQYV. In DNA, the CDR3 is TGTGCCAGCAGCAGGTTCCTAGAAACTAGCGGGAGAGCCTACGAGCAGTACGTC.

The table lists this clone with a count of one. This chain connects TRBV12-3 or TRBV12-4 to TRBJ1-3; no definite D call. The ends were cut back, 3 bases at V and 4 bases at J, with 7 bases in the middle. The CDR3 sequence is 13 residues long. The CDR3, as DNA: TGTGCCAGCAGTTTTCCGTTCGGAAACACCATATATTTT. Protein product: CASSFPFGNTIYF.